This TCR beta chain was recorded in a study of shared clonotypes between healthy human individuals. TCRdb keeps only in-frame clones here, not all; method: immunoSEQ multiplex PCR. The sample lists about 580,000 clones; roughly 98% were seen once. Positively selected for CCR7, the CD45RO-negative cells used as naive CD8 cells excluded terminally differentiated effector memory CD45RA+ cells. The CDR3 loop spans 18 amino acids. Germline values: CDR1 LNHDA, CDR2 SQIVND (reference sequence). V was clipped by 3 bases and J by 5 bases; unmatched bases: 16. The source material was naive CD8+ T cells sorted from blood. The chain links TRBV19 to TRBJ1-2; TRBD1 agrees at 9 bases. This TCR was sampled from a young man in good health. The chain's CDR3 is CASSMVFGQGMGEYGYTF. The CDR3 bases are TGTGCCAGTAGTATGGTATTCGGACAGGGGATGGGGGAGTATGGCTACACCTTC.